The rows below give T cell receptor beta chains drawn from one sample of a study of Ad26.COV2.S vaccination and SARS-CoV-2 variants. Some clones are missing from TCRdb's copy, which holds only in-frame ones; the method was immunoSEQ multiplex PCR. The sample contains more than 350,000 clones, about 93% of which appear only once. Sequenced here: peripheral blood, sampled in a trial of Ad26.COV2.S vaccine versus placebo. The receptors shown here come from a person between 18 and 60 years old who received the Ad26.COV2.S COVID-19 vaccine or a placebo. The CDR3 runs from the conserved cysteine through the conserved F or W. Fields, in order: V gene, D gene, J gene, clone size, CDR3 protein, CDR3 DNA. D genes are given only for firm matches. Part of the rows lack a size; the others show once, few, many or a class for expanded clones.

V gene: TRBV27; D gene: TRBD1; J gene: TRBJ1-5; clone size: .; CDR3 protein: CASSHGTAYSNQPQHF; CDR3 DNA: TGTGCCAGCAGTCATGGGACAGCTTATAGCAATCAGCCCCAGCATTTT
V gene: TRBV7-8; D gene: TRBD1; J gene: TRBJ1-5; clone size: .; CDR3 protein: CASSSYRDRFNQPQHF; CDR3 DNA: TGTGCCAGCAGCTCATACAGGGACAGGTTCAATCAGCCCCAGCATTTT
V gene: TRBV6-5; D gene: TRBD2; J gene: TRBJ2-1; clone size: .; CDR3 protein: CASSYLTSGEQFF; CDR3 DNA: TGTGCCAGCAGTTACTTGACTAGCGGGGAGCAGTTCTTC
V gene: TRBV6-1; D gene: .; J gene: TRBJ2-5; clone size: .; CDR3 protein: CASSEPETQYF; CDR3 DNA: TGTGCCAGCAGTGAGCCAGAGACCCAGTACTTC
V gene: TRBV19; D gene: TRBD1; J gene: TRBJ1-1; clone size: .; CDR3 protein: CASSMMDRGKENTEAFF; CDR3 DNA: TGTGCCAGTAGTATGATGGACAGGGGGAAAGAGAACACTGAAGCTTTCTTT
V gene: TRBV28; D gene: .; J gene: TRBJ1-2; clone size: once; CDR3 protein: CASSTDMGTYGYTF; CDR3 DNA: TGTGCCAGCAGTACCGACATGGGAACCTATGGCTACACCTTC
V gene: TRBV15; D gene: TRBD2; J gene: TRBJ2-7; clone size: .; CDR3 protein: CATSRDPGGSSEQYF; CDR3 DNA: TGTGCCACCAGCAGAGATCCGGGCGGGAGTAGCGAGCAGTACTTC
V gene: TRBV6-5; D gene: .; J gene: TRBJ1-2; clone size: .; CDR3 protein: CASSYKGQDGYTF; CDR3 DNA: TGTGCCAGCAGTTACAAGGGGCAGGATGGCTACACCTTC
V gene: TRBV9; D gene: TRBD2; J gene: TRBJ2-1; clone size: .; CDR3 protein: CASSVALRSGSSYNEQFF; CDR3 DNA: TGTGCCAGCAGCGTAGCCCTCCGGAGCGGGAGCTCCTACAATGAGCAGTTCTTC
V gene: TRBV6-5; D gene: .; J gene: TRBJ1-1; clone size: .; CDR3 protein: CASSGFLNTEAFF; CDR3 DNA: TGTGCCAGCAGCGGGTTTTTGAACACTGAAGCTTTCTTT
V gene: TRBV6-5; D gene: TRBD1; J gene: TRBJ2-7; clone size: .; CDR3 protein: CASSTWTGGYEQYF; CDR3 DNA: TGTGCCAGCAGTACCTGGACAGGGGGCTACGAGCAGTACTTC
V gene: TRBV7-2; D gene: .; J gene: TRBJ1-2; clone size: few; CDR3 protein: CASTPDQTYGYTF; CDR3 DNA: TGTGCCAGCACCCCAGACCAGACCTATGGCTACACCTTC
V gene: TRBV20-1; D gene: .; J gene: TRBJ2-4; clone size: .; CDR3 protein: CSARGGNIQYF; CDR3 DNA: TGCAGTGCTAGAGGGGGGAACATTCAGTACTTC
V gene: TRBV19; D gene: .; J gene: TRBJ1-2; clone size: .; CDR3 protein: CASSTWDNYGYTF; CDR3 DNA: TGTGCCAGTAGTACTTGGGACAACTATGGCTACACCTTC
V gene: TRBV5-4; D gene: TRBD1; J gene: TRBJ2-2; clone size: .; CDR3 protein: CASSRLHSGQGATGELFF; CDR3 DNA: TGTGCCAGCAGTAGACTTCATTCCGGACAGGGCGCCACCGGGGAGCTGTTTTTT
V gene: TRBV16; D gene: TRBD1; J gene: TRBJ2-3; clone size: .; CDR3 protein: CASSLNGQERTDTQYF; CDR3 DNA: TGTGCCAGCAGCCTAAATGGACAGGAACGCACAGATACGCAGTATTTT